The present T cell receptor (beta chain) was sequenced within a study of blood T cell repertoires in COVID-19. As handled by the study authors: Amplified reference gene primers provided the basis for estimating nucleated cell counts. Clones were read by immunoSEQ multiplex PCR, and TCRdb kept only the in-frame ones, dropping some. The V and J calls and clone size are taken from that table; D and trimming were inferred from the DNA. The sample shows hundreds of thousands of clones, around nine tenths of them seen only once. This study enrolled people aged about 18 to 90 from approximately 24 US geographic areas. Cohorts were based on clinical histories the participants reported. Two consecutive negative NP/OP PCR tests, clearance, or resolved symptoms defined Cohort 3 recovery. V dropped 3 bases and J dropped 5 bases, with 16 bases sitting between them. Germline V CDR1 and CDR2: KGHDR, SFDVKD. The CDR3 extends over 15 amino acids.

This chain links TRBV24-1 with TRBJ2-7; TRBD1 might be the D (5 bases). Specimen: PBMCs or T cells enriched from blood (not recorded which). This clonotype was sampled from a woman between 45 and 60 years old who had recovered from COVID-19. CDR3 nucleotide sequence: TGTGCCACCAGTGATCCTAGGAAGGGGCTAGACGAGCAGTACTTC. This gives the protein CATSDPRKGLDEQYF.